This record concerns one T cell receptor beta chain sequence. The antigen it recognizes is unknown. No base-level quality is on record; no much larger clone is a single base apart. The data derive from a study of beta chain features in type 1 diabetes (dated by TCRdb to the late 2010s). Broadly, across the study: Patients and healthy donors did not differ in mean age, gender distribution, total cell number or subset yield. A total of under 140,000,000 sorted cells were examined across all samples, and the number of cells per subset was strongly correlated with RNA yield. The study compared the TCRB repertoires of sorted circulating CD4+ T cell subsets in recently diagnosed type 1 diabetes patients with those in matched healthy donors. Naive and central memory subsets were obtained from all 30 or so donors, but regulatory and stem cell-like memory subsets were isolated from only 8 patients and roughly eight healthy donors. Summary of the overall study and its limitations: A moderate but significant shortening of TCRB CDR3 length was observed in type 1 diabetes patients in all four CD4+ subsets. Naive, central memory and regulatory TCRB repertoires appeared to be more similar among patients than among healthy donors. Shorter templates might be favored by PCR, yet because patient and control samples were amplified and corrected together, any such skew would affect both groups equally. Because cDNA rather than genomic DNA was sequenced, highly expressing activated cells could have been over-represented, although no difference in activation and CD3 levels was found between groups. Only small numbers of individuals were included in the HLA sub-analyses, which left unresolved whether HLA type had any influence on TCRB rearrangement. Fewer insertions and more nucleotide deletions at VDJ recombination sites were observed in patients with type 1 diabetes, implying thymic rearrangement abnormalities.

From each donor, a single peripheral blood sample of 95 to 150 mL on average was drawn into heparinised tubes. Using a panel that included CD45RO, CCR7, CD25, CD127, CD95 and CD27, naive, central memory, regulatory and stem cell-like memory CD4+ T cells were sorted on a BD FACSAria II. A purity above 98% was achieved for all sorted populations. PBMCs were isolated right away by Lymphoprep density gradient centrifugation and were stained directly, without culture. So that batch effects would be minimized, each experiment stained and sorted samples in pairs, pairing one healthy donor with one patient. From the cysteine up to the phenylalanine, the CDR3 has a length of 15 residues. This entry keeps only the CDR3 DNA: 45 bases, framed from base 1. Clipping removes 0 bases from V and 2 bases from J, with 2 as the unmatched junction base count. In the germline V gene, CDR1 corresponds to SGHRS and CDR2 to YFSETQ.

The entire isolated RNA was reverse transcribed using the High Capacity cDNA Reverse Transcription Kit, and thus expressed TCRB transcripts were sequenced. Deep immunoSEQ sequencing was performed on naive, central memory and regulatory T cell samples, with an average of around 3.4 million total reads per sample. Sorted cells were lysed in RLT buffer and RNA was extracted with DNase-treated RNeasy Micro or Mini kits, depending on cell number. Each cell subset was processed on its own to prevent cross-contamination, while patient and healthy donor samples were processed together. TCRB sequences were amplified from cDNA with the immunoSEQ multiplex PCR, producing 87-bp fragments spanning the CDR3 region. Sequencing of the amplicons was performed on the Illumina HiSeq platform. Under the source paper's analysis protocol: PCR bias was corrected computationally using synthetic template baselines, and reads within Hamming distance 2 were collapsed, with unmergeable singletons discarded. Reads were aligned to IMGT to assign V, D and J genes, CDR3 length, and insertions or deletions at six rearrangement sites. Clonotype counts were normalized to sorted cell number within each subset before computing true diversity and Gini coefficients with the tcR R package. The overlap coefficient, calculated on TCRB nucleotide sequences, was used to measure repertoire sharing. As a proxy for the pre-selection repertoire, out-of-frame TCRB sequences from naive cells were analyzed. The table comes from immuneACCESS by way of TCRdb, which keeps in-frame sequences with V and J called. Part of the clones is missing from these tables; in studies checked, under half for an unresolved V gene and the rest for unknown reasons. The V and J calls and the clone size are those of that table, but D and trimming were determined from the DNA. The sample contains 400,000 to 450,000 clones, around 13% of them found a single time. The ten biggest clones cover 0.035% to 0.04% of the sample.

The receptor's source is a man aged 30 to 39 in good health. The chain links TRBV5-1 with TRBJ2-1; 7 junctional bases match TRBD1. Sequencing was carried out using naive CD4+ T cells from blood. Interpreted using the paper, the cell subset or site label stands for: true naive CD4+ T cells. The CDR3 loop reads CASSLGGGAYNEQFF. Here is the DNA: TGCGCCAGCAGCTTGGGAGGGGGCGCCTACAATGAGCAGTTCTTC.